These 12 T cell receptor beta chains originate from one sample sequenced in a study of blood T cell repertoires in COVID-19. Sequencing was performed with immunoSEQ multiplex PCR; in TCRdb, only in-frame clones are kept and a portion is missing. The sample gives over 130,000 clones, around 83% of which show up once; about 4.3% is in the top ten. The sample taken for sequencing was peripheral blood. These receptors were taken from a woman aged 80 or over with acute or convalescent COVID-19.

This CDR3 reads CASSLHGGSGSYEQYF. Written as DNA, the CDR3 is TGTGCCAGCAGTTTACACGGCGGTAGCGGCTCCTACGAGCAGTACTTC. This chain connects TRBV27 to TRBJ2-7, with D tentatively TRBD2 (6 bases). V shed 2 bases and J shed 0 bases, with 14 bases lying between them. Germline V gene sequence: CDR1 MNHEY, CDR2 SMNVEV (reference sequence). The CDR3 covers 16 residues.

This clone has only one observation. This sequence joins TRBV27 and TRBJ2-1; unclear D gene. Germline V gene data show CDR1 as MNHEY and CDR2 as SMNVEV (reference sequence). The CDR3 loop spans 13 amino acids. Deletions cut 4 bases from V and 7 bases from J, with 11 bases between. This CDR3 is CASSWRMENEQFF. As DNA, the CDR3 is TGTGCCAGCAGTTGGCGGATGGAGAATGAGCAGTTCTTC.

V and J are TRBV21-1 and TRBJ2-5; the table's D call, TRBD2, has no DNA check behind it. TRBV21-1 counts as a pseudogene. The CDR3 totals 19 residues. The CDR3 sequence: CASSCGDLRGAKRVETQYF. In DNA, the CDR3 is TGTGCCAGCAGCTGCGGGGATTTGCGGGGGGCGAAGAGGGTAGAGACCCAGTACTTC.

The chain employs TRBV5-8 and TRBJ2-2; a weak D match, TRBD2 (5 bases). Trimming removed 3 bases from V and 4 bases from J, with 16 bases in between. This CDR3 contains 16 residues. Germline CDR1 SGHTS, CDR2 YDEGEE. As DNA, the CDR3 is TGTGCCAGCAGCTCACGAGGCCAGACTATCACCGGGGAGCTGTTTTTT. Translation gives CASSSRGQTITGELFF.

The CDR3 loop is CASSLALAVATDTQYF. CDR3 sequence (DNA): TGCGCCAGCAGCTTAGCCCTAGCGGTAGCCACAGATACGCAGTATTTT. The rearrangement joins TRBV5-1 to TRBJ2-3; 7 bases map to TRBD2. The CDR3 sequence is 16 residues long. V shed 2 bases and J 2 bases; nucleotides not matched to a gene: 8. CDR1 and CDR2 from the germline V gene are SGHRS and YFSETQ.

The chain recombines TRBV11-2 with TRBJ2-5; 9 bases map to TRBD2. The CDR3 is 16 amino acids. Per the germline V gene, CDR1 is SGHAT and CDR2 is FQNNGV. J gave up 5 bases and V 6 bases, and 13 bases lay outside the gene matches. CDR3 nucleotides: TGTGCCAGCAGTTCAGGGGGTAGCGGGAGTACGGAGACCCAGTACTTC. It is translated as CASSSGGSGSTETQYF.

The V and J genes are TRBV5-5 and TRBJ2-2; 8 bases align to TRBD2. From germline, CDR1 is SGHKS and CDR2 YYEKEE (reference sequence). V shed 3 bases and J 2 bases; nucleotides not matched to a gene: 6. The CDR3 covers 16 residues. CDR3 region: CASSSGLAGNTGELFF. The CDR3 coding sequence is TGTGCCAGCAGCTCCGGACTAGCAGGAAACACCGGGGAGCTGTTTTTT. The variable domain in full, with the rest retrieved from reference TRBV5-5 and TRBJ2-2, is DAGVTQSPTHLIKTRGQQVTLRCSPISGHKSVSWYQQVLGQGPQFIFQYYEKEERGRGNFPDRFSARQFPNYSSELNVNALLLGDSALYLCASSSGLAGNTGELFFGEGSRLTVL.

DNA for the CDR3: TGTGCCAGCAGCGATACGGGACAGCCTGTCTCCTACGAGCAGTACTTC. It yields the protein CASSDTGQPVSYEQYF. V and J are TRBV5-8 and TRBJ2-7, with TRBD1 matching 7 bases. CDR3 length: 16 amino acids. Per germline, CDR1 SGHTS and CDR2 YDEGEE. With V trimmed by 4 bases and J by 0 bases, 10 bases remained unmatched.

The chain uses TRBV7-9 and TRBJ2-7; 8 bases are a match to TRBD2. CDR1 and CDR2 from the germline V gene are SEHNR and FQNEAQ (reference sequence). The V and J ends lost 1 base and 6 bases, in that order; junction bases with no gene match: 8. This CDR3 spans 15 amino acids. CDR3 loop: CASSLGAGGRGEQYF. CDR3 DNA: TGTGCCAGCAGCTTAGGGGCGGGAGGACGCGGCGAGCAGTACTTC.

This chain links TRBV12-3 or TRBV12-4 with TRBJ2-1; D unclear. This CDR3 comprises 11 residues. The ends were cut back, 5 bases at V and 4 bases at J, with 3 bases in the middle. CDR3 protein: CASSTYNEQFF. Here the CDR3 DNA reads TGTGCCAGCAGTACATACAATGAGCAGTTCTTC.

The J gene is TRBJ1-2, the V gene TRBV5-6, with 8 bases lining up with TRBD1. Trimming at V came to 4 bases and at J to 2 bases, leaving 10 bases not matched to a gene. This CDR3 has 16 residues. CDR1 is SGHDT, CDR2 YYEEEE, per germline. Here the CDR3 reads CASSRKRRQGNYGYTF. The CDR3 nucleotides are TGTGCCAGCAGCCGAAAAAGGCGACAGGGGAACTATGGCTACACCTTC.

The genes are TRBV20-1 and TRBJ1-4; 8 bases are shared with TRBD1. J lost 4 bases, V lost 3 bases, and 10 bases had no gene match. CDR1 DFQATT and CDR2 SNEGSKA come from the germline V gene (reference sequence). This CDR3 region has 16 residues. CDR3 DNA sequence: TGCAGTGCTAGTTTACGGACAGGGCCTAATAATGAAAAACTGTTTTTT. It translates to CSASLRTGPNNEKLFF.